This entry lists 16 T cell receptor beta chains sequenced from one sample in a study of T cell responses to AZD1222 COVID-19 vaccine. The assay was immunoSEQ multiplex PCR, and TCRdb's table has in-frame clones only and misses some. The sample includes 140,000 to 150,000 clones, approximately 89% of them seen just once. The source material was peripheral blood, sampled on day 0 of AZD1222 vaccination. The receptors derive from an adult in good health.

The V and J genes are TRBV27 and TRBJ1-6; 7 positions agree with TRBD1. Germline values: CDR1 MNHEY, CDR2 SMNVEV (reference sequence). This CDR3 has 15 amino acids. V was pared by 5 bases and J by 7 bases, with 8 bases of the junction left unmatched. Written as DNA, the CDR3 is TGTGCCAGCAGTCTCTGGGACAGTCTGAATTCACCCCTCCACTTT. It encodes CASSLWDSLNSPLHF.

The V and J genes are TRBV29-1 and TRBJ1-3; unclear D gene. The CDR3 is 16 amino acids. Between the trimmed V and J ends, which lost 4 bases and 0 bases, there was a span of 16 bases. Germline V lookup: CDR1 SQVTM, CDR2 ANQGSEA. The CDR3 loop reads CSVAPLGDYSGNTIYF. The CDR3 bases are TGCAGCGTTGCACCCCTCGGGGATTACTCTGGAAACACCATATATTTT.

This chain uses TRBV7-2 with TRBJ1-4; no reliable D call. This CDR3 contains 13 residues. Looked up from germline, CDR1 is SGHTA and CDR2 is FQGNSA. V was pared by 3 bases and J by 8 bases, with 10 bases between. The CDR3, as DNA: TGTGCCAGCAGCTTCGGACCCGGGGAAAAACTGTTTTTT. Translated: CASSFGPGEKLFF.

V usage is TRBV9 and J usage is TRBJ2-7; 9 positions agree with TRBD2. The germline V gene encodes CDR1 SGDLS and CDR2 YYNGEE. The ends lost 0 bases at V and 2 bases at J; junction bases unmatched: 6. The CDR3 covers 16 residues. The CDR3 loop reads CASSVGGLAQTYEQYF. The CDR3 DNA sequence: TGTGCCAGCAGCGTAGGAGGACTAGCGCAAACCTACGAGCAGTACTTC.

V and J are TRBV11-3 and TRBJ2-5; 9 bases match TRBD1. The trim removed 5 bases at V and 3 bases at J, leaving 7 bases unmatched. The germline V gene encodes CDR1 SGHNT and CDR2 YENEEA. There are 15 residues in the CDR3. In DNA form, the CDR3 reads TGTGCCAGCAGCCCGGGGACAGGGAGAAAAGAGACCCAGTACTTC. Its protein is CASSPGTGRKETQYF.

V and J are TRBV9 and TRBJ2-5; 8 bases agree with TRBD1. The length of the CDR3 is 14 residues. Per germline, CDR1 SGDLS and CDR2 YYNGEE. V trimming: 4 bases; J trimming: 4 bases; junction bases outside the gene matches: 6. The CDR3 here is CASSLSGGPETQYF. The CDR3 DNA sequence: TGTGCCAGCAGCCTCTCAGGGGGCCCAGAGACCCAGTACTTC.

This chain links TRBV11-3 with TRBJ2-2; D may be TRBD2 (5 bases). Germline-derived CDR1 and CDR2 are SGHNT and YENEEA. Trimming shortened V by 6 bases and J by 1 base, and 9 bases separated the two germline ends. The CDR3 runs 14 residues. The CDR3 bases are TGTGCCAGCAGTCAGGACTGGAACACCGGGGAGCTGTTTTTT. This translates into CASSQDWNTGELFF.

The CDR3 nucleotides are TGTGCCAGCAAGAGGGACTGGAGTAGCGGAGGGGGTTCGGGCGATGAGCAGTTCTTC. The encoded protein is CASKRDWSSGGGSGDEQFF. The chain is built from TRBV11-2 and TRBJ2-1; D is tentatively TRBD1 or TRBD2 (6 bases each). This CDR3 has 19 residues. Germline values: CDR1 SGHAT, CDR2 FQNNGV. The V gene lost 7 bases and the J gene lost 8 bases, with 33 bases spanning the gap. Variable domain in full (rest from reference TRBV11-2 and TRBJ2-1): EAGVAQSPRYKIIEKRQSVAFWCNPISGHATLYWYQQILGQGPKLLIQFQNNGVVDDSQLPKDRFSAERLKGVDSTLKIQPAKLEDSAVYLCASKRDWSSGGGSGDEQFFGPGTRLTVL.

V is TRBV9 and J is TRBJ1-5, with D unresolved. The V end lost 0 bases, the J end lost 3 bases, and 7 bases lay between the germline ends. Germline V gives CDR1 SGDLS, CDR2 YYNGEE. The CDR3 covers 14 residues. In DNA, the CDR3 is TGTGCCAGCAGCGTAGACAGCTTCAATCAGCCCCAGCATTTT. Amino acid sequence: CASSVDSFNQPQHF.

This chain links TRBV7-9 with TRBJ1-4, with TRBD1 matching 9 bases. The trim removed 0 bases at V and 7 bases at J, leaving 3 bases unmatched. Germline lookup yields CDR1 SEHNR and CDR2 FQNEAQ (reference sequence). This CDR3 has 15 residues. CDR3 nucleotide sequence: TGTGCCAGCAGCTTAGCGGGACAGGGTAGTGAAAAACTGTTTTTT. Translated, it gives CASSLAGQGSEKLFF.

This clone was picked up one time. The chain recombines TRBV5-5 with TRBJ1-2, with D possibly TRBD1 on 6 matching bases. Germline CDR1 is SGHKS and CDR2 is YYEKEE (reference sequence). Trimming left V 4 bases short and J 4 bases short, with 14 bases between. The CDR3 extends over 14 amino acids. CDR3 bases: TGTGCCAGCAGCGATCAACAGGGTCGCTATGGCTACACCTTC. This translates into CASSDQQGRYGYTF. Combining the CDR3 with reference TRBV5-5 and TRBJ1-2 gives the whole variable domain DAGVTQSPTHLIKTRGQQVTLRCSPISGHKSVSWYQQVLGQGPQFIFQYYEKEERGRGNFPDRFSARQFPNYSSELNVNALLLGDSALYLCASSDQQGRYGYTFGSGTRLTVV.

The chain combines TRBV28 with TRBJ1-6; possibly TRBD1 for D (6 bases). V lost 6 bases to trimming and J lost 9 bases, with 12 bases between them. Germline V lookup: CDR1 MDHEN, CDR2 SYDVKM. This CDR3 has 13 amino acids. The CDR3: CASRVQGFSPLHF. The CDR3 DNA sequence: TGTGCCAGCAGAGTTCAGGGGTTTTCACCCCTCCACTTT.

The rearrangement uses TRBV5-4 and TRBJ1-1, with D uncertain. Germline V lookup: CDR1 SGHNT, CDR2 YYREEE (reference sequence). Trimming removed 5 bases at V and 1 base at J, with 3 bases between. CDR3 size: 11 residues. CDR3 DNA: TGTGCCAGCAGAGGGAACACTGAAGCTTTCTTT. Amino acid sequence: CASRGNTEAFF.

This chain links TRBV7-2 with TRBJ2-5; a weak D match, TRBD2 (5 bases). CDR3 size: 14 residues. V shed 4 bases and J shed 3 bases, with 12 bases lying between them. Germline assignment: CDR1 SGHTA and CDR2 FQGNSA. The CDR3 coding sequence is TGTGCCAGCAGCTCGAGGAGGAGTGAAGAGACCCAGTACTTC. The encoded protein is CASSSRRSEETQYF.

This clone showed up just once. This chain links TRBV11-1 with TRBJ1-3; D remains ambiguous. The CDR3 is 16 amino acids. V was cut by 2 bases and J by 0 bases, with 11 bases left in between. Looked up from germline, CDR1 is SGHAT and CDR2 is FQDESV (reference sequence). CDR3 nucleotides: TGTGCCAGCAGCTTAACGGAGGCGTTCTCTGGAAACACCATATATTTT. This encodes CASSLTEAFSGNTIYF.

This clone was picked up a small number of times. The rearrangement links TRBV18 to TRBJ1-1; 9 bases match TRBD1. The ends lost 0 bases at V and 0 bases at J; junction bases unmatched: 2. There are 16 residues in the CDR3. From germline, CDR1 is KGHSH and CDR2 LQKENI. The DNA for the CDR3 is TGTGCCAGCTCACCACCGGGGACAGGGCTGAACACTGAAGCTTTCTTT. The encoded protein is CASSPPGTGLNTEAFF.